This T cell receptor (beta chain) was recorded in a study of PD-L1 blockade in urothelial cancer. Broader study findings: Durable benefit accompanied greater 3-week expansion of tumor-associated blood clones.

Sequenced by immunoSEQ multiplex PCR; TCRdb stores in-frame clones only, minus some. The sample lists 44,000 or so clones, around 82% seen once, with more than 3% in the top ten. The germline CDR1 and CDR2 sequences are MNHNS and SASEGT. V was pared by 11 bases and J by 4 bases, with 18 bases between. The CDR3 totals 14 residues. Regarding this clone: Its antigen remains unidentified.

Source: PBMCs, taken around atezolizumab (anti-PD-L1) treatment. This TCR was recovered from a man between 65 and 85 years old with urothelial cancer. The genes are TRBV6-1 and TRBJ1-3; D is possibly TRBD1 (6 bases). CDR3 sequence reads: CAAQDRALGNTIYF. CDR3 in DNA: TGTGCCGCACAGGACAGAGCGCTGGGAAACACCATATATTTT.